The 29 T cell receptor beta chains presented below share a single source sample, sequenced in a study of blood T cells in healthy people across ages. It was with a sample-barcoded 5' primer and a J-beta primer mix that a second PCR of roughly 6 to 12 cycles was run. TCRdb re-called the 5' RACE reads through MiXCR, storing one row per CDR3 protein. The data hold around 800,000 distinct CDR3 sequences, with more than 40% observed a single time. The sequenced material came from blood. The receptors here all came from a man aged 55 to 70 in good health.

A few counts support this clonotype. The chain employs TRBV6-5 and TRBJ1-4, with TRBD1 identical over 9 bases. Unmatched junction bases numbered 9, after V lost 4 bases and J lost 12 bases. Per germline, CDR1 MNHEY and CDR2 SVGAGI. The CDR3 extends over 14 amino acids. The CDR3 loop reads CASSSDRGFGELFF. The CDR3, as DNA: TGTGCCAGCAGTTCGGACAGGGGATTCGGTGAACTGTTTTTT.

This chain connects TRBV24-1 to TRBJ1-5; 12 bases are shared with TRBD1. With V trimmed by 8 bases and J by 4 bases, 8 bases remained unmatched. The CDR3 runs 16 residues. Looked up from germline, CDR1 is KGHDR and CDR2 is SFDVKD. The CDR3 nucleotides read TGTGCCACCACCCGGGACAGGGGGCGAGGAAATCAGCCCCAGCATTTT. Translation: CATTRDRGRGNQPQHF.

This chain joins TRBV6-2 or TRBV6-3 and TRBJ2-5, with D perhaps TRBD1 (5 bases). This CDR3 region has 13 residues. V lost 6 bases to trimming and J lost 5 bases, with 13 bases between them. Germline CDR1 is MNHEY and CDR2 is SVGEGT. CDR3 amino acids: CASRPTAGETQYF. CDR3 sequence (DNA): TGTGCCAGCAGGCCGACAGCCGGGGAGACCCAGTACTTC.

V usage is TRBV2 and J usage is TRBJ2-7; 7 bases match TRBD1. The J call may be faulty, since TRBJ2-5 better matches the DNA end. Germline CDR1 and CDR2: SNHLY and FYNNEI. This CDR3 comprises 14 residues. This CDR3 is CANRQGGGGETQYF. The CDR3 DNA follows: TGTGCCAACAGACAGGGCGGTGGCGGAGAGACCCAGTACTTC.

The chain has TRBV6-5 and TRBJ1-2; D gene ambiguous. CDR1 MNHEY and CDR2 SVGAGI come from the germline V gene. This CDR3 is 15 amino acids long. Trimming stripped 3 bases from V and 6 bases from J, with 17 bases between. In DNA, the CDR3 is TGTGCCAGCAGTTATAATTTTCGGCTTAGGGATGGCTACACCTTC. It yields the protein CASSYNFRLRDGYTF.

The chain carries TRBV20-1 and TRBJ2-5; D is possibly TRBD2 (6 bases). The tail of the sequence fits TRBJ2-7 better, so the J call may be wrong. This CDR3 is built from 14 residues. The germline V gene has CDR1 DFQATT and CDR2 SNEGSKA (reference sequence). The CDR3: CSARLGGSSREQYF. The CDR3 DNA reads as TGCAGTGCTAGATTGGGGGGATCCTCGCGCGAGCAGTACTTC.

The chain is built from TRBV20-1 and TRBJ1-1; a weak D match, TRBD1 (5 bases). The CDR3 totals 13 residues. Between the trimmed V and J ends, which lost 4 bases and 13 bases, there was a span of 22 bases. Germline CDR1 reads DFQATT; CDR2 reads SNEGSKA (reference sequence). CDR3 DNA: TGCAGTGCTACAGCCGGGACCACCCTCCAGAGTTTCTTT. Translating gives CSATAGTTLQSFF.

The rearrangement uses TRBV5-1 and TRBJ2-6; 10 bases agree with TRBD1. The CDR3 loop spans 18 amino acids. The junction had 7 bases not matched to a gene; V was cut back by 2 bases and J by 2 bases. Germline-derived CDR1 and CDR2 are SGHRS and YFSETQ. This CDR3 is CASSFRGQGRPGANVLTF. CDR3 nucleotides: TGCGCCAGCAGCTTCCGGGGACAGGGGCGACCTGGGGCCAACGTCCTGACTTTC.

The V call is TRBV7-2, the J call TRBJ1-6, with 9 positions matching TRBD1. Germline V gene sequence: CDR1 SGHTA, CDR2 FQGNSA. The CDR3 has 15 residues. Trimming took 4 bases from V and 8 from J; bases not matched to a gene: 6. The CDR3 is CASSSRTGDYSPLHF. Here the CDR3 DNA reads TGTGCCAGCAGCTCCCGGACAGGGGATTATTCACCCCTCCACTTT. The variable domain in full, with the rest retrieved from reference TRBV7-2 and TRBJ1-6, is GAGVSQSPSNKVTEKGKDVELRCDPISGHTALYWYRQSLGQGLEFLIYFQGNSAPDKSGLPSDRFSAERTGGSVSTLTIQRTQQEDSAVYLCASSSRTGDYSPLHFGNGTRLTVT.

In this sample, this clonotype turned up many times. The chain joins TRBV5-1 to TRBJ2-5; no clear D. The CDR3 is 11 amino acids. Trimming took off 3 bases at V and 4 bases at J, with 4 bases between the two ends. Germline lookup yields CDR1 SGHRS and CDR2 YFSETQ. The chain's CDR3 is CASSSAETQYF. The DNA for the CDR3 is TGCGCCAGCAGCTCGGCAGAGACCCAGTACTTC.

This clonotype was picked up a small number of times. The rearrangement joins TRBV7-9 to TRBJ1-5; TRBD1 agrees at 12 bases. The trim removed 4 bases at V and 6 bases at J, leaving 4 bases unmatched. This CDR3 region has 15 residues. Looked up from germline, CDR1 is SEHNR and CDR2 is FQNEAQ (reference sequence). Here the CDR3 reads CASSSGQGAGQPQHF. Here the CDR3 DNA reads TGTGCCAGCAGCTCGGGACAGGGGGCTGGTCAGCCCCAGCATTTT.

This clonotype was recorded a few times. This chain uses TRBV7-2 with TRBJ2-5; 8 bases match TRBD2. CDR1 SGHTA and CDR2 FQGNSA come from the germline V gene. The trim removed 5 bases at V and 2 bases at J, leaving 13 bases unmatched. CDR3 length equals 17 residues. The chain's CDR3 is CASSAGGKGHRQETQYF. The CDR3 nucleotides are TGTGCCAGCAGCGCGGGGGGCAAGGGACATAGACAAGAGACCCAGTACTTC.

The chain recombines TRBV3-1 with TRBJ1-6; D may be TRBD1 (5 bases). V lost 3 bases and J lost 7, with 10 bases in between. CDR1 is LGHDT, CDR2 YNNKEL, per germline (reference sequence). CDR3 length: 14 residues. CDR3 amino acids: CASSQWGRNSPLHF. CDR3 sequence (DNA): TGTGCCAGCAGCCAGTGGGGCCGGAATTCACCCCTCCACTTT.

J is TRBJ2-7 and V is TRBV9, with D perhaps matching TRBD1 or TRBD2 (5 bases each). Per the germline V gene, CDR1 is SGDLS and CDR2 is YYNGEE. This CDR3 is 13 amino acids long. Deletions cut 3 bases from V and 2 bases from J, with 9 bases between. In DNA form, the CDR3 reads TGTGCCAGCAGCGGGGACGAGACCTACGAGCAGTACTTC. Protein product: CASSGDETYEQYF.

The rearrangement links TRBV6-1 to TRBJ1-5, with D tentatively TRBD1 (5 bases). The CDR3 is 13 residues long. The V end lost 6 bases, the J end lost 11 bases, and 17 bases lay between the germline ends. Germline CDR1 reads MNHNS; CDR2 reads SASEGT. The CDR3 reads CASRGPTVLAQHF. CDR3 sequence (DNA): TGTGCCAGCAGGGGACCTACCGTGTTGGCCCAGCATTTT.

The DNA of the CDR3 is TGTGCCAGCAGCGCCCTAAACCAAGATACGCAGTATTTT. This translates into CASSALNQDTQYF. V gene TRBV9 combines with J gene TRBJ2-3, with D unclear. V shed 3 bases and J shed 5 bases, with 10 bases lying between them. The CDR3 has 13 residues. Germline CDR1 is SGDLS and CDR2 is YYNGEE.

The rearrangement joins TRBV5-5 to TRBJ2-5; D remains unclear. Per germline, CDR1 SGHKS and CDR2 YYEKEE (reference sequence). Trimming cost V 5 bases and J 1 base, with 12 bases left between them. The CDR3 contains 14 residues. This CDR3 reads CASRTAVSQETQYF. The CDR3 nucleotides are TGTGCCAGCAGGACCGCGGTCAGCCAAGAGACCCAGTACTTC.

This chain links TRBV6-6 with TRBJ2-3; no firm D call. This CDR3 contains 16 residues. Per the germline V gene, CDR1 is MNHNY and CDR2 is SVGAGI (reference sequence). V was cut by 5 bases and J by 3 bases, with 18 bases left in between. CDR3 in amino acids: CASSPRVVAGTDTQYF. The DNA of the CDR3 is TGTGCCAGCAGTCCAAGGGTGGTTGCTGGTACAGATACGCAGTATTTT.

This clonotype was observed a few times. The CDR3, as DNA: TGTGCCAGCAGTTTCAAGTATAGCAATCAGCCCCAGCATTTT. Residues: CASSFKYSNQPQHF. This chain connects TRBV12-3 or TRBV12-4 to TRBJ1-5; no clear D gene. V lost 3 bases, J lost 0 bases, and 6 bases lay in between. CDR3 size: 14 residues.

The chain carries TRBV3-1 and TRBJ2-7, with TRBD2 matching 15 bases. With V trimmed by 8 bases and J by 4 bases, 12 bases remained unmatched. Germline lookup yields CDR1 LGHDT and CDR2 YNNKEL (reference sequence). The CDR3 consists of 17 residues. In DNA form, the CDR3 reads TGTGCCAGCGCCGGGACTAGCGGGGGGCGCCTCTCTTACGAGCAGTACTTC. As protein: CASAGTSGGRLSYEQYF.

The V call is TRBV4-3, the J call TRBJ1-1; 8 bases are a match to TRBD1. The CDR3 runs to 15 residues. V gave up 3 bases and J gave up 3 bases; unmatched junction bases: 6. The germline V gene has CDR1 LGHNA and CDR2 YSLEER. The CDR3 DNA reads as TGCGCCAGCAGCCATCAGGGGGCGATTGACACTGAAGCTTTCTTT. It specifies CASSHQGAIDTEAFF.

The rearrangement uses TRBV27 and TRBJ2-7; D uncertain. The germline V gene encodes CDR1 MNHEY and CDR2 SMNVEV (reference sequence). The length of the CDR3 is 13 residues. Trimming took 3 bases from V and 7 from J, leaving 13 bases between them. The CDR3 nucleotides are TGTGCCAGCAGTTTGTACAGAACCAATGAGCAGTACTTC. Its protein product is CASSLYRTNEQYF.

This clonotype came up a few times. The CDR3 region has the DNA TGTGCCAGCAGGAAAGGACCAGGAGGCCCGGAGACCCAGTACTTC. Protein sequence: CASRKGPGGPETQYF. The chain joins TRBV6-1 to TRBJ2-5; maybe TRBD2 (5 bases). Trimming stripped 6 bases from V and 5 bases from J, with 19 bases between. This CDR3 region has 15 residues. From germline, CDR1 is MNHNS and CDR2 SASEGT.

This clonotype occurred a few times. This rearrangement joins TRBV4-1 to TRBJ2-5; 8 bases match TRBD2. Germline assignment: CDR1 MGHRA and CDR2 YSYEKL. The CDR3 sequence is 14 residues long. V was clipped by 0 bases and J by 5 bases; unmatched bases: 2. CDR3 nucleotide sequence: TGCGCCAGCAGCCAAGAGCCGGGAGGGGAGACCCAGTACTTC. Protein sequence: CASSQEPGGETQYF.

CDR3 residues: CASSRDPALEQYF. The CDR3 DNA sequence: TGCGCCAGCAGCCGAGACCCAGCCCTAGAGCAGTACTTC. The V call is TRBV4-3, the J call TRBJ2-5; D ambiguous. CDR1 LGHNA and CDR2 YSLEER come from the germline V gene. The CDR3 spans 13 residues. Between the trimmed V and J ends, which lost 4 bases and 11 bases, there was a span of 17 bases.

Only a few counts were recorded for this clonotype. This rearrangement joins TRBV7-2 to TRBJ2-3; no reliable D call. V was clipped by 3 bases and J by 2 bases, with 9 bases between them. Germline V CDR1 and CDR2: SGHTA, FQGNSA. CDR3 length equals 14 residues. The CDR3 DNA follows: TGTGCCAGCAGCTTTGACCAAGCCACAGATACGCAGTATTTT. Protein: CASSFDQATDTQYF.

CDR3 protein: CSALSGGSGTDTQYF. The CDR3 nucleotides read TGCAGTGCTCTCTCAGGGGGTAGTGGCACAGATACGCAGTATTTT. The rearrangement links TRBV20-1 to TRBJ2-3, with 7 positions matching TRBD1. This CDR3 is built from 15 residues. CDR1 is DFQATT, CDR2 SNEGSKA, per germline (reference sequence). V lost 5 bases to trimming and J lost 1 base; unmatched junction nucleotides: 9.

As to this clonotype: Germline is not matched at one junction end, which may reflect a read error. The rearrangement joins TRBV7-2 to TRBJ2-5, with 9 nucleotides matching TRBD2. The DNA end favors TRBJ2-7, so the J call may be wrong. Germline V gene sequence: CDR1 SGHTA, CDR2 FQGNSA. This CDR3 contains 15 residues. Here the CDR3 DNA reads TGTGCCAGCAGGTTAGCGGGGGCCCCAAACCACGAGCAGTACTTC. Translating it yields CASRLAGAPNHEQYF.

This CDR3 is CASSPAAGIDTEAFF. CDR3 DNA sequence: TGTGCCAGCAGTCCTGCGGCAGGGATAGACACTGAAGCTTTCTTT. The rearrangement joins TRBV6-2 or TRBV6-3 to TRBJ1-1, with D possibly TRBD1 on 5 matching bases. This CDR3 has 15 amino acids. The germline V gene encodes CDR1 MNHEY and CDR2 SVGEGT. Trimming stripped 5 bases from V and 3 bases from J, with 16 bases between.